The sequence of this T cell receptor (beta chain) was determined in a study of blood T cells in healthy people across ages. This CDR3 has 13 residues. Caucasian individuals from Russia who were healthy and aged about 6 to 95 acted as donors. Each donor's blood draw was roughly 10 milliliters of peripheral blood. The authors extracted at least 5 micrograms of total RNA per sample. Together with a sample-barcoded 5' primer, a J-beta primer mix was included in a second PCR lasting roughly 7 to 11 cycles. Each cDNA molecule was tagged by a template-switch adaptor with 12 random nucleotides. In TCRdb, the 5' RACE reads were re-called with MiXCR into one record per CDR3 protein. The data contain over 500,000 distinct CDR3 sequences, 45% to 60% of them singletons.

The clonotype was recovered from a woman older than 75 in good health. The specimen was blood. This sequence joins TRBV21-1 and TRBJ2-3. TRBV21-1 represents a pseudogene. For the CDR3, the DNA is TGTGCCAGCAGCAAAGGAGGCACAGATACGCAGTATTTT. Residues: CASSKGGTDTQYF.